This TCR beta chain emerged from a study of cytomegalovirus exposure and HLA in healthy donors. Worth noting for this clone: What it binds is unknown.

With 6 bases clipped from V and 8 bases from J, the junction kept 12 bases outside the gene matches. The length of the CDR3 is 15 residues. Germline lookup yields CDR1 KGHSH and CDR2 LQKENI. Notes on the study in general: Later analysis indicated greater clonal expansion among HLA-associated TCR beta chains than among equally common other chains. A later analysis reported that several of the most significant clusters appeared to be linked to common viral pathogens, among them Epstein-Barr virus. The investigators catalogued 164 TCR beta chains as cytomegalovirus-associated. Usually a TCR sequence was rare, but some public TCRs were found in many donors.

Both 60 Vbeta primers and 13 Jbeta primers went into the PCR. The data were produced by immunoSEQ multiplex PCR, yet TCRdb's version contains in-frame clones alone and is incomplete. This sample yields 100,000 to 150,000 clones, of which roughly 79% are seen a single time; around 1.9% belongs to the top ten. The chain uses TRBV18 and TRBJ1-4; TRBD1 matches at 7 bases. The receptor's source is a woman in her 50s in good health and CMV-seronegative. Sequencing was done on a sample of PBMCs. CDR3 residues: CASSPRPGTDEKLFF. CDR3 DNA sequence: TGTGCCAGCTCTCCCAGGCCAGGGACAGACGAAAAACTGTTTTTT.